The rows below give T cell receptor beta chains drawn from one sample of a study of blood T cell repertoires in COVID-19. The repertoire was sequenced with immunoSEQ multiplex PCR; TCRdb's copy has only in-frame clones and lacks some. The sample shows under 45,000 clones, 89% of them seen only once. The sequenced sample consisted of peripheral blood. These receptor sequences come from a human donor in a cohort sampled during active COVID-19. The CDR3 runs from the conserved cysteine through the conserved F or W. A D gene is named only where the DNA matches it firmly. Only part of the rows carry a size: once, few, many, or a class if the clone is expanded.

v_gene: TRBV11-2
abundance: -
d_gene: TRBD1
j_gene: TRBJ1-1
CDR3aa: CASSLGLQGGLGAFF
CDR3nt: TGTGCCAGCAGCTTAGGCCTACAGGGGGGTTTGGGGGCTTTCTTT

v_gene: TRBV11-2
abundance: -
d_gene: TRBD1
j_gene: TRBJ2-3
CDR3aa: CASSLRRGQDWRTDTQYF
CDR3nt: TGTGCCAGCAGCTTAAGGCGGGGACAGGATTGGCGCACAGATACGCAGTATTTT

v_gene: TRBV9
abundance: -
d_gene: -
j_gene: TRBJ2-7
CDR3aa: CASSGRSYEQYF
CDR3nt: TGTGCCAGCAGCGGGAGATCCTACGAGCAGTACTTC

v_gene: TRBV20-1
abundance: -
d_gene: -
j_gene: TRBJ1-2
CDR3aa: CSASFSSGVLGGYTF
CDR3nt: TGCAGTGCTAGTTTTAGTTCCGGGGTTCTAGGGGGCTACACCTTC

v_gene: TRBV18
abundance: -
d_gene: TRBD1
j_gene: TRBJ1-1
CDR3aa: CASSAGTGRTTEAFF
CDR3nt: TGTGCCAGCTCAGCCGGGACAGGGAGGACCACTGAAGCTTTCTTT

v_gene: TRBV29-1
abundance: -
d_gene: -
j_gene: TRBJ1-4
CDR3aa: CSVEDLQGEKLFF
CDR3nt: TGCAGCGTTGAAGATCTGCAGGGTGAAAAACTGTTTTTT

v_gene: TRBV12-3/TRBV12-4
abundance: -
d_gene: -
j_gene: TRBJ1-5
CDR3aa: CASSAYSNQPQHF
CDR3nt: TGTGCCAGCAGTGCGTATAGCAATCAGCCCCAGCATTTT

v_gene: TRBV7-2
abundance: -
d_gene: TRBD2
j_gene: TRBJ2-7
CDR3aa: CASSLPSSGYYEQYF
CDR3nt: TGTGCCAGCAGCCTCCCTTCTAGCGGCTACTACGAGCAGTACTTC

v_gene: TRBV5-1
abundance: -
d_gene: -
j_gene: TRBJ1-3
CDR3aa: CASSSGPRGGSGNTIYF
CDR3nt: TGCGCCAGCAGTAGTGGCCCCCGGGGAGGCTCTGGAAACACCATATATTTT

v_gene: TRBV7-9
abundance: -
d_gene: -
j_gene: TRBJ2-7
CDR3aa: CASSPPPGTSYEQYF
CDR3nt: TGTGCCAGCAGCCCACCCCCCGGGACATCCTACGAGCAGTACTTC

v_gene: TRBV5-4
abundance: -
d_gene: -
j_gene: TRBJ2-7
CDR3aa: CASSLHLAEQYF
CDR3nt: TGTGCCAGCAGCCTCCATCTAGCGGAGCAGTACTTC

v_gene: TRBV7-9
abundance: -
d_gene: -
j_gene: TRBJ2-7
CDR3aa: CASSLAFDQGKLDEQYF
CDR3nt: TGTGCCAGCAGCTTAGCGTTCGACCAGGGAAAACTCGACGAGCAGTACTTC

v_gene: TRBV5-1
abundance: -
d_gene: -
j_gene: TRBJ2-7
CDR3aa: CASSLGTDYEQYF
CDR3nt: TGCGCCAGCAGCTTGGGGACTGACTACGAGCAGTACTTC

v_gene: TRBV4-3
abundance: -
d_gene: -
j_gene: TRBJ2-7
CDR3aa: CASSQDLQGEEYF
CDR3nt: TGCGCCAGCAGCCAAGACCTGCAGGGGGAGGAGTACTTC

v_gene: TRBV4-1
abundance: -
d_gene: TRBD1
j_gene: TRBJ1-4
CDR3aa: CASSQDSFTTGWEANEKLFF
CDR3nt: TGCGCCAGCAGCCAAGATAGTTTCACGACAGGGTGGGAAGCTAATGAAAAACTGTTTTTT

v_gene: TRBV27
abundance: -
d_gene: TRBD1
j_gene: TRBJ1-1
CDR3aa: CASRRTGKTEAFF
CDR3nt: TGTGCCAGCAGAAGGACAGGGAAGACTGAAGCTTTCTTT

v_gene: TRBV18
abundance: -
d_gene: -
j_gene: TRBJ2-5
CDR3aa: CASSGGPDQETQYF
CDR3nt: TGTGCCAGCTCGGGGGGGCCTGACCAAGAGACCCAGTACTTC

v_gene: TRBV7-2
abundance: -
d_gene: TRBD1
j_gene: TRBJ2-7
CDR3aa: CASSPGTDILGQYF
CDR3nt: TGTGCCAGCAGCCCCGGGACAGATATCCTGGGGCAGTACTTC

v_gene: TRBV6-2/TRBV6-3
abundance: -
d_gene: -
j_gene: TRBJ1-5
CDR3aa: CASSTGSLNQPQHF
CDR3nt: TGTGCCAGCAGCACAGGGTCCCTCAATCAGCCCCAGCATTTT

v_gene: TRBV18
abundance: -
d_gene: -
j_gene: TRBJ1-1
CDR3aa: CASSHGTLSEAFF
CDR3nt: TGTGCCAGCTCCCACGGGACATTATCTGAAGCTTTCTTT

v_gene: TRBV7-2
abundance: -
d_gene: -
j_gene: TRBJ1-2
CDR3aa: CASSLVEFLGYTF
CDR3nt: TGTGCCAGCAGCTTAGTAGAGTTCCTGGGCTACACCTTC

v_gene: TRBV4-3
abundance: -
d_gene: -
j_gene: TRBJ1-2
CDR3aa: CASSQDMSAEGTIYGYTF
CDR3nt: TGCGCCAGCAGCCAAGATATGAGTGCAGAAGGGACTATCTATGGCTACACCTTC

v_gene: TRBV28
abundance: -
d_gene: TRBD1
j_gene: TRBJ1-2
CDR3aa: CASSSKRGTGLYGYTF
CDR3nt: TGTGCCAGCAGTTCAAAAAGGGGGACAGGGCTATATGGCTACACCTTC

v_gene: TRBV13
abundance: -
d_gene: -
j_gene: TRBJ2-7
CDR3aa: CASSLAGYEQYF
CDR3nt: TGTGCCAGCAGCTTAGCGGGATACGAGCAGTACTTC

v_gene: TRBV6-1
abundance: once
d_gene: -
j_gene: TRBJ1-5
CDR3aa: CASSEEGGSNQPQHF
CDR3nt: TGTGCCAGCAGTGAAGAGGGGGGGAGCAATCAGCCCCAGCATTTT

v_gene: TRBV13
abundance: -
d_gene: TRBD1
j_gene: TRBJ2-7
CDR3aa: CASLKGQQTEQYF
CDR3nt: TGTGCCAGCCTTAAGGGACAGCAAACCGAGCAGTACTTC

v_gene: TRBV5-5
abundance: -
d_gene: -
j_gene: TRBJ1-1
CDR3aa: CASSEGQQRGVNTEAFF
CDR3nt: TGTGCCAGCAGCGAAGGACAGCAACGGGGGGTGAACACTGAAGCTTTCTTT

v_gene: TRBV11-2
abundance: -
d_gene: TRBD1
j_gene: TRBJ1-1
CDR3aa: CASSIRTGGNTEAFF
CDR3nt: TGTGCCAGCAGCATAAGGACAGGGGGGAACACTGAAGCTTTCTTT

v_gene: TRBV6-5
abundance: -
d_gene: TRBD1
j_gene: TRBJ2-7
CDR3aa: CASKRTGNSNEQYF
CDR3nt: TGTGCCAGCAAGAGGACAGGGAATTCCAACGAGCAGTACTTC

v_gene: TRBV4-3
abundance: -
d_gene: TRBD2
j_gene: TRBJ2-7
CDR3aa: CASSLGRGGRYEQYF
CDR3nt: TGCGCCAGCAGCCTTGGGCGGGGGGGCAGGTACGAGCAGTACTTC

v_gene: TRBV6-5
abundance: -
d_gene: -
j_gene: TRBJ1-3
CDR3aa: CASSYAAVSGNTIYF
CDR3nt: TGTGCCAGCAGTTACGCGGCAGTCTCTGGAAACACCATATATTTT

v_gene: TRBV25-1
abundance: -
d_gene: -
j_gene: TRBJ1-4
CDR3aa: CASSDSGLTNEKLFF
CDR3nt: TGTGCCAGCAGTGACTCCGGGTTAACTAATGAAAAACTGTTTTTT

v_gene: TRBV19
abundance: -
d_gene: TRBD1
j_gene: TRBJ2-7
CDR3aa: CASSTVHPGQDSYEQYF
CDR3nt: TGTGCCAGTAGTACTGTACATCCGGGACAGGACTCATACGAGCAGTACTTC

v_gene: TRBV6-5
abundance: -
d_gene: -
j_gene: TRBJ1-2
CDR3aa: CASSYSTGMFGGYTF
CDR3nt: TGTGCCAGCAGTTATAGTACAGGGATGTTTGGGGGCTACACCTTC

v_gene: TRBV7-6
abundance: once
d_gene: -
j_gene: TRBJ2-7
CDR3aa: CASSSYSGTEEEQYF
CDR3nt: TGTGCCAGCAGCTCTTATTCCGGGACTGAAGAAGAGCAGTACTTC

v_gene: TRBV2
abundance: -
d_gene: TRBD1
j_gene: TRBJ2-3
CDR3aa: CAGARGGPSGDTQYF
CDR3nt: TGTGCCGGAGCGCGAGGGGGCCCTTCGGGAGATACGCAGTATTTT

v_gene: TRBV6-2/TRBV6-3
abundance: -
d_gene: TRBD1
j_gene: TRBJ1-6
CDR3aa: CASSYGQGAIYSSPLHF
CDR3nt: TGTGCCAGCAGTTACGGGCAGGGGGCGATCTATAGTTCACCCCTCCACTTT

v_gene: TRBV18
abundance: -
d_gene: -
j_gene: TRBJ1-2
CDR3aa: CASSPGEDYGYTF
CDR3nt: TGTGCCAGCTCACCAGGGGAGGACTATGGCTACACCTTC

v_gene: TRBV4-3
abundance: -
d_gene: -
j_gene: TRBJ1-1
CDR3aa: CASSQGSSGTEAFF
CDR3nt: TGCGCCAGCAGCCAAGGATCGTCGGGCACTGAAGCTTTCTTT

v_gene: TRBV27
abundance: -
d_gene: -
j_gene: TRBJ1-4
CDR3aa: CASRANEKLFF
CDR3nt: TGTGCCAGCAGGGCCAATGAAAAACTGTTTTTT

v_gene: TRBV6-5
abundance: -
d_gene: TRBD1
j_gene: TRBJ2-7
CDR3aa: CASSSDRSLSYEQYF
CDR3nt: TGTGCCAGCAGTTCGGACAGGTCTCTTTCCTACGAGCAGTACTTC

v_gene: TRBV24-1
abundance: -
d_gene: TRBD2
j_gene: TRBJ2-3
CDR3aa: CASREVSGTDTQYF
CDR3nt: TGTGCCTCTCGGGAGGTTAGCGGCACAGATACGCAGTATTTT